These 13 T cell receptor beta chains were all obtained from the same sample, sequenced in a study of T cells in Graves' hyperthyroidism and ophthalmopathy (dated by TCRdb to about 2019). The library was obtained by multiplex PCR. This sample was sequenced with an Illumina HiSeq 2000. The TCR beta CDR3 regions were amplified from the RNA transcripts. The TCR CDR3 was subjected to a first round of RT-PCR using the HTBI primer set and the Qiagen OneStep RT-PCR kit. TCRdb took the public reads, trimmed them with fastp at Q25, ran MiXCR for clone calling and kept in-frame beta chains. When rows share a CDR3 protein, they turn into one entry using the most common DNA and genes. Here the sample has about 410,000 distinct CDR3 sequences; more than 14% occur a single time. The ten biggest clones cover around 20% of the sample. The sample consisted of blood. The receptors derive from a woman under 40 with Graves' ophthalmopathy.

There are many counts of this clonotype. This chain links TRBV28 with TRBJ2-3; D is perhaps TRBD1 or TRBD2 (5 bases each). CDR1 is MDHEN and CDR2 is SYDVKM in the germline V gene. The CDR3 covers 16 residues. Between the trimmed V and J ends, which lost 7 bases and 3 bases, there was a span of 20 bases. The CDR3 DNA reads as TGTGCCAGCATTACGAGGGGAAAGGGATTTACAGATACGCAGTATTTT. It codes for CASITRGKGFTDTQYF.

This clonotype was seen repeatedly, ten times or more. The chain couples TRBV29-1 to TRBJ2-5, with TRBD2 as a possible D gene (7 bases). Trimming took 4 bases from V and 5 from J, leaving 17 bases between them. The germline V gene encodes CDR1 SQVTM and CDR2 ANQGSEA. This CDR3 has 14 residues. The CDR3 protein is CSVAEGGGRETQYF. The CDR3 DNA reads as TGCAGCGTTGCCGAAGGGGGGGGCCGGGAGACCCAGTACTTC.

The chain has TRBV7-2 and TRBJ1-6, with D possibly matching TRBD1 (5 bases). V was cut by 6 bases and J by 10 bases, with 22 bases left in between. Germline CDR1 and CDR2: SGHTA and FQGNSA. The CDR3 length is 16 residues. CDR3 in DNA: TGTGCCAGCAGGTGGGACGGCAGATATCTTTGGTCACCCCTCCACTTT. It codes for CASRWDGRYLWSPLHF. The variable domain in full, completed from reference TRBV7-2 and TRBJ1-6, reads GAGVSQSPSNKVTEKGKDVELRCDPISGHTALYWYRQSLGQGLEFLIYFQGNSAPDKSGLPSDRFSAERTGGSVSTLTIQRTQQEDSAVYLCASRWDGRYLWSPLHFGNGTRLTVT.

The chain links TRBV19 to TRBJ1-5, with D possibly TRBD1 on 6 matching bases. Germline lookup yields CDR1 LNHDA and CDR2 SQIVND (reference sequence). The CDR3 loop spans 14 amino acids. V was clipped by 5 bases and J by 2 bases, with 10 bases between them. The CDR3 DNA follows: TGTGCCAGTAGTGTGAGACAGGGCAATCAGCCCCAGCATTTT. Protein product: CASSVRQGNQPQHF.

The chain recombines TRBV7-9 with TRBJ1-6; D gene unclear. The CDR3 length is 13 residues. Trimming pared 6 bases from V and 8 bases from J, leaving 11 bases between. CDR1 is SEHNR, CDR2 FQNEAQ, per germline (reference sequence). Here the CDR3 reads CASSTGRDSPLHF. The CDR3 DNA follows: TGTGCCAGCAGTACCGGAAGAGATTCACCCCTCCACTTT.

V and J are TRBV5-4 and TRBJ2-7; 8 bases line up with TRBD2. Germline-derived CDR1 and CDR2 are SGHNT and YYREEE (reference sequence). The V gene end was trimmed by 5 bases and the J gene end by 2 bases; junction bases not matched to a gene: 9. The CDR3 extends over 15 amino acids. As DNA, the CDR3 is TGTGCCAGCAGGCCGGGGGGGGTAGGGGCCTACGAGCAGTACTTC. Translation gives CASRPGGVGAYEQYF.

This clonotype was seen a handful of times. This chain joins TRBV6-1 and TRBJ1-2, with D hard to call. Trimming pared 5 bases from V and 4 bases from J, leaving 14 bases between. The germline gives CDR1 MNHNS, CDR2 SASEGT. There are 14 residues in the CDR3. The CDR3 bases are TGTGCCAGCAGTCCCCCGGCGGCGACCTATGGCTACACCTTC. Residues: CASSPPAATYGYTF.

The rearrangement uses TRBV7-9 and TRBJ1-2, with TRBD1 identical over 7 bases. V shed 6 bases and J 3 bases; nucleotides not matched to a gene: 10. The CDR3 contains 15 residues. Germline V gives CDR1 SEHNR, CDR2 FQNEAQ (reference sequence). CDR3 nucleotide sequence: TGTGCCAGCAGGACGGAGGGCAGGGGGGACTATGGCTACACCTTC. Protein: CASRTEGRGDYGYTF. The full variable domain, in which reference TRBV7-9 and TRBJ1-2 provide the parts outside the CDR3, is DTGVSQNPRHKITKRGQNVTFRCDPISEHNRLYWYRQTLGQGPEFLTYFQNEAQLEKSRLLSDRFSAERPKGSFSTLEIQRTEQGDSAMYLCASRTEGRGDYGYTFGSGTRLTVV.

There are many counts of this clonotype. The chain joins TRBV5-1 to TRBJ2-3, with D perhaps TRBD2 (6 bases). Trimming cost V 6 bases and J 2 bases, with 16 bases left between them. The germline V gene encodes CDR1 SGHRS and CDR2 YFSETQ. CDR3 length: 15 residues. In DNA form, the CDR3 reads TGCGCCAGCATGCCGGGCGGGACTTCCACAGATACGCAGTATTTT. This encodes CASMPGGTSTDTQYF. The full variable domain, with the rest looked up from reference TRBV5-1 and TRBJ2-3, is KAGVTQTPRYLIKTRGQQVTLSCSPISGHRSVSWYQQTPGQGLQFLFEYFSETQRNKGNFPGRFSGRQFSNSRSEMNVSTLELGDSALYLCASMPGGTSTDTQYFGPGTRLTVL.

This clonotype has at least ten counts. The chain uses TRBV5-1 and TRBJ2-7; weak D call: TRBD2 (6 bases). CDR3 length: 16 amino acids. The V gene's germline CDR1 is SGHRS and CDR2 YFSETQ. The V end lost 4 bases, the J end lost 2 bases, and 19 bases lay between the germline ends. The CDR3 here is CASSPEGGQYTYEQYF. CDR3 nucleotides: TGCGCCAGCAGCCCGGAGGGTGGGCAGTATACCTACGAGCAGTACTTC.

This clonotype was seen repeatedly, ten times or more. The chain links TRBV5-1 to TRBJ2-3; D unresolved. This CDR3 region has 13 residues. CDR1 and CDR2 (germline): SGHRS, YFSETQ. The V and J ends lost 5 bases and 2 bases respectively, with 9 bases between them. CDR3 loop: CASSEADTDTQYF. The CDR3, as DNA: TGCGCCAGCAGTGAGGCGGACACAGATACGCAGTATTTT.

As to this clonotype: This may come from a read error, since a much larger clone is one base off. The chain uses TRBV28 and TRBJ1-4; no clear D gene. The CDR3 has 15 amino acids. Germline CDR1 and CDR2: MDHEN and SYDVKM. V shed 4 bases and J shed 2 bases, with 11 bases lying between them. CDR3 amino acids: CASSSSGSTNEKLFF. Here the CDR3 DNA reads TGTGCCAGCAGTTCCTCGGGATCGACTAATGAAAAACTGTTTTTT.

Written as DNA, the CDR3 is TGTGCCAGCAGTTTATGGGCCAGGGACTATGGCTACACCTTC. As protein: CASSLWARDYGYTF. The chain joins TRBV28 to TRBJ1-2; maybe TRBD1 (5 bases). CDR1 MDHEN and CDR2 SYDVKM come from the germline V gene. This CDR3 has 14 residues. The V end lost 0 bases, the J end lost 3 bases, and 8 bases lay between the germline ends.